This T cell receptor (beta chain) originates from a study of metastatic and nonmetastatic thyroid tumors. The overall study: Both malignant and benign thyroid patients supplied peripheral blood and tumor or nodule tissue samples, across which the repertoires of these patients were then compared. General study points: Significantly greater TCR beta diversity was reportedly found in malignant thyroid tumors than in benign nodules (in blood and tumor).

Original analysis: Clinicopathological groups of papillary thyroid cancer showed CDR3 differences that were used to build a distant-metastasis classifier. Through MiXCR, TCRdb re-clonotyped the PCR reads. TCRdb, not the authors, supplied the V and J calls. The table shows about 7,000 clones, with around two fifths occurring only once. Thyroid surgery took place with no prior treatment in any patient. This CDR3 contains 13 residues. Germline-derived CDR1 and CDR2 are SEHNR and FQNEAQ (reference sequence). V lost 5 bases and J lost 10, with 17 bases in between. As concerns this clone: Its antigen remains unknown.

The chain uses TRBV7-9 and TRBJ1-2; possible D gene TRBD1, 6 bases. The sample was tumor tissue. The TCR was taken from a female donor with papillary thyroid cancer or a benign thyroid nodule (not recorded which). Some clones in this sample may be carry-over from other donors' samples. CDR3 nucleotides: TGTGCCAGCAGCCCGGACAGCAGGGACTCCTACACCTTC. Protein sequence: CASSPDSRDSYTF.